This T cell receptor (beta chain) was obtained from a study of PD-L1 blockade in urothelial cancer. The V end was cut by 1 base, the J end by 10 bases, with 5 bases between. The germline gives CDR1 GTSNPN, CDR2 SVGIG (reference sequence). This CDR3 has 10 amino acids. What went into each PCR as a spike was synthetic TCR analog templates. Profiled with immunoSEQ multiplex PCR; TCRdb holds only in-frame clones, not every one. In the table there are just under 40,000 clones, around nine tenths of which are singletons. The clonotype comes from a man in his 60s with urothelial cancer. The sequencing here drew on PBMCs, taken around atezolizumab (anti-PD-L1) treatment. The chain is built from TRBV30 and TRBJ2-1; D unresolved. CDR3 residues: CAWSDLEQFF. The CDR3 nucleotides read TGTGCCTGGAGTGATTTAGAGCAGTTCTTC.